One and the same sample provided the 30 T cell receptor beta chains below, sequenced in a study of control samples from healthy donors and cancer patients. The assay was immunoSEQ multiplex PCR, and TCRdb's table has in-frame clones only and misses some. Among around 200,000 clones listed, just under 95% were seen once. The sequencing input was blood. Source of these receptors: a middle-aged man in good health.

The chain combines TRBV4-1 with TRBJ2-5; 7 bases fit TRBD2. CDR3 length: 16 amino acids. V shed 0 bases and J 6 bases; nucleotides not matched to a gene: 10. The germline gives CDR1 MGHRA, CDR2 YSYEKL. In DNA, the CDR3 is TGCGCCAGCAGCCAAGAATCCGGGAGGATCAAAAAGACCCAGTACTTC. It yields the protein CASSQESGRIKKTQYF.

The chain links TRBV18 to TRBJ1-5; 10 bases agree with TRBD1. CDR3 length equals 16 residues. Trimming cost V 2 bases and J 6 bases; bases outside gene matches: 7. Germline V CDR1 and CDR2: KGHSH, LQKENI. CDR3 sequence reads: CASSPTGTGVSQPQHF. The CDR3 nucleotides are TGTGCCAGCTCACCAACCGGGACAGGGGTATCTCAGCCCCAGCATTTT.

The rearrangement links TRBV7-2 to TRBJ1-5; D unclear. Germline loops: CDR1 SGHTA, CDR2 FQGNSA. Trimming pared 0 bases from V and 3 bases from J, leaving 3 bases between. CDR3 length equals 13 residues. Written as DNA, the CDR3 is TGTGCCAGCAGCTTAGCCATCAATCAGCCCCAGCATTTT. Translation gives CASSLAINQPQHF.

Note on this clone: The junction differs from germline at one of its ends, possibly a read error. The rearrangement joins TRBV18 to TRBJ1-4, with TRBD1 as a possible D gene (6 bases). The CDR3 runs 12 residues. CDR1 and CDR2 (germline): KGHSH, LQKENI. The chain's CDR3 is CASSPLGQLVVF. The CDR3 nucleotides are TGTGCCAGCTCACCATTAGGACAGCTCGTGGTTTTT.

V usage is TRBV27 and J usage is TRBJ1-2, with unresolved D. CDR1 is MNHEY and CDR2 is SMNVEV in the germline V gene (reference sequence). With 3 bases removed from V and 8 bases from J, the gap between germline ends came to 13 bases. This CDR3 comprises 13 residues. Here the CDR3 DNA reads TGTGCCAGCAGTTTCCGGCGTAGGGAAGGCTACACCTTC. Its protein product is CASSFRRREGYTF.

The chain carries TRBV24-1 and TRBJ1-1; TRBD1 matches 8 bases. Germline trimming cut 6 bases from V and 1 base from J; bases unmatched to any gene: 3. Germline CDR1 and CDR2: KGHDR and SFDVKD. This CDR3 has 14 residues. The chain's CDR3 is CATSRTGTNTEAFF. CDR3 in DNA: TGTGCCACCAGTAGGACAGGGACGAACACTGAAGCTTTCTTT.

The chain couples TRBV13 to TRBJ1-3, with D tentatively TRBD1 (6 bases). CDR3 length: 15 amino acids. CDR1 is PRHDT and CDR2 is FYEKMQ in the germline V gene (reference sequence). Trimming removed 0 bases from V and 4 bases from J, with 10 bases in between. The CDR3, as DNA: TGTGCCAGCAGCTTAGGTCAGGGGACAGGAAACACCATATATTTT. It encodes CASSLGQGTGNTIYF.

The chain employs TRBV20-1 and TRBJ2-3; D is perhaps TRBD2 (6 bases). CDR1 is DFQATT and CDR2 is SNEGSKA in the germline V gene (reference sequence). Trimming left V 3 bases short and J 1 base short, with 14 bases between. CDR3 length: 15 residues. The CDR3 DNA is TGCAGTGCTAGTAGTGCCGGGGAGGGCACAGATACGCAGTATTTT. Translated: CSASSAGEGTDTQYF.

The V gene is TRBV5-1, the J gene TRBJ2-7; D is undetermined. Trimming shortened V by 1 base and J by 1 base, and 6 bases separated the two germline ends. From germline, CDR1 is SGHRS and CDR2 YFSETQ. This CDR3 comprises 13 residues. CDR3 bases: TGCGCCAGCAGCTTGACAGAATCCTACGAGCAGTACTTC. This gives the protein CASSLTESYEQYF. Supplemented by reference TRBV5-1 and TRBJ2-7, the full variable domain reads KAGVTQTPRYLIKTRGQQVTLSCSPISGHRSVSWYQQTPGQGLQFLFEYFSETQRNKGNFPGRFSGRQFSNSRSEMNVSTLELGDSALYLCASSLTESYEQYFGPGTRLTVT.

This clone was counted a single time. One end of the junction fails to match germline, which may point to a read error. The chain carries TRBV25-1 and TRBJ1-2, with 8 bases identical to TRBD1. Germline V gene lookup returns CDR1 MGHDK and CDR2 SYGVNS. This CDR3 region has 15 residues. CDR3 protein: CAGSTPGGENYGYTF. DNA of the CDR3: TGTGCCGGCAGTACTCCAGGGGGCGAAAACTATGGCTACACCTTC.

The rearrangement links TRBV19 to TRBJ2-1; 8 nucleotides agree with TRBD2. V gave up 2 bases and J gave up 2 bases; unmatched junction bases: 8. CDR1 and CDR2 from the germline V gene are LNHDA and SQIVND (reference sequence). The CDR3 is 17 amino acids. This CDR3 reads CASSITPGGAAYNEQFF. CDR3 nucleotides: TGTGCCAGTAGTATAACCCCGGGAGGGGCGGCCTACAATGAGCAGTTCTTC.

The genes are TRBV9 and TRBJ1-2, with TRBD1 identical over 7 bases. Unmatched junction bases numbered 8, after V lost 2 bases and J lost 4 bases. The CDR3 totals 15 residues. CDR1 and CDR2 (germline): SGDLS, YYNGEE. CDR3 protein: CASSVRQQGLYGYTF. The CDR3 DNA follows: TGTGCCAGCAGCGTTAGACAACAGGGGCTCTATGGCTACACCTTC.

This clone was counted a single time. CDR3 loop: CASSEGGSSGANVLTF. CDR3 DNA: TGTGCCAGCAGTGAGGGTGGGAGCTCTGGGGCCAACGTCCTGACTTTC. V usage is TRBV2 and J usage is TRBJ2-6; D possibly corresponds to TRBD2 (5 bases). Germline V gene lookup returns CDR1 SNHLY and CDR2 FYNNEI. With 3 bases removed from V and 0 bases from J, the gap between germline ends came to 9 bases. The CDR3 runs 16 residues.

In this sample, this clone turned up once. This chain joins TRBV28 and TRBJ1-2, with a possible D match to TRBD1 (5 bases). Per germline, CDR1 MDHEN and CDR2 SYDVKM. The CDR3 runs 14 residues. V lost 4 bases, J lost 5 bases, and 14 bases lay in between. CDR3 protein: CASSWGGEGYGYTF. The CDR3 nucleotides read TGTGCCAGCAGTTGGGGAGGGGAAGGATATGGCTACACCTTC.

The CDR3 spells CASSFGLYRANTEAFF. Written as DNA, the CDR3 is TGTGCCAGCAGTTTCGGACTTTACAGGGCGAACACTGAAGCTTTCTTT. The V and J genes are TRBV28 and TRBJ1-1; D possibly corresponds to TRBD1 (6 bases). The CDR3 totals 16 residues. V was shortened by 3 bases and J by 1 base, with 15 bases between the two germline ends. Germline V gene sequence: CDR1 MDHEN, CDR2 SYDVKM.

The CDR3 loop reads CASSRGLAGGLDTQYF. The CDR3 DNA reads as TGTGCCAGCAGCCGGGGACTAGCGGGAGGGTTAGATACGCAGTATTTT. J is TRBJ2-3 and V is TRBV11-1, with 16 bases matching TRBD2. Germline CDR1 is SGHAT and CDR2 is FQDESV (reference sequence). This CDR3 comprises 16 residues. Germline trimming cut 5 bases from V and 5 bases from J; bases unmatched to any gene: 4.

This clone was found once. The V call is TRBV5-5, the J call TRBJ1-2; 7 nucleotides agree with TRBD1. This CDR3 is 14 amino acids long. The V gene end was trimmed by 3 bases and the J gene end by 2 bases; junction bases not matched to a gene: 4. Germline assignment: CDR1 SGHKS and CDR2 YYEKEE (reference sequence). For the CDR3, the DNA is TGTGCCAGCAGCTCCGGGACAGAAAACTATGGCTACACCTTC. Translated, it gives CASSSGTENYGYTF.

Concerning this clone itself: This sample also contains other DNA sequences that code for the same CDR3. The CDR3 loop reads CASSFGGSYEQYV. CDR3 DNA: TGTGCCAGCAGTTTCGGGGGGTCCTACGAGCAGTACGTC. V is TRBV28 and J is TRBJ2-7; 7 positions agree with TRBD2. Germline assignment: CDR1 MDHEN and CDR2 SYDVKM. The CDR3 covers 13 residues. The J segment lost 1 base and the V segment lost 3 bases, leaving 0 bases of the junction unmatched.

Relative to its sample, this clone is medium-sized. The V gene is TRBV19, the J gene TRBJ1-5, with a weak D call TRBD1 (5 bases). Germline CDR1 LNHDA, CDR2 SQIVND (reference sequence). The CDR3 has 14 residues. The V gene lost 7 bases and the J gene lost 5 bases, with 15 bases spanning the gap. CDR3 bases: TGTGCCAGTAACCCAGGAGACAGATATCAGCCCCAGCATTTT. Protein sequence: CASNPGDRYQPQHF.

This chain links TRBV7-2 with TRBJ2-2; 12 nucleotides match TRBD2. The CDR3 totals 15 residues. With V trimmed by 5 bases and J by 7 bases, 5 bases remained unmatched. The germline V gene encodes CDR1 SGHTA and CDR2 FQGNSA. The CDR3: CASSPSGGVNGELFF. Here the CDR3 DNA reads TGTGCCAGCAGCCCTAGCGGGGGGGTGAACGGGGAGCTGTTTTTT.

V usage is TRBV2 and J usage is TRBJ1-5; no reliable D call. Germline-derived CDR1 and CDR2 are SNHLY and FYNNEI. This CDR3 has 14 residues. V was cut by 4 bases and J by 3 bases, with 10 bases left in between. The CDR3 nucleotides read TGTGCCAGCAGTGTAGGCCAGAACAATCAGCCCCAGCATTTT. This gives the protein CASSVGQNNQPQHF.

This clone came up once. This chain's CDR3 is CASSLRALGDEQYF. The CDR3 DNA reads TGCGCCAGCAGCCTCAGGGCGCTCGGGGACGAGCAGTACTTC. The V call is TRBV5-1, the J call TRBJ2-7; D is perhaps TRBD1 or TRBD2 (5 bases each). V lost 4 bases to trimming and J lost 5 bases, with 16 bases between them. Germline CDR1 and CDR2: SGHRS and YFSETQ. The CDR3 consists of 14 residues.

With respect to this clone: Other DNA variants within this sample encode the same CDR3. This rearrangement joins TRBV7-2 to TRBJ2-7; D is perhaps TRBD1 (5 bases). This CDR3 spans 12 amino acids. Between the trimmed V and J ends, which lost 3 bases and 3 bases, there was a span of 6 bases. CDR1 is SGHTA, CDR2 FQGNSA, per germline. As DNA, the CDR3 is TGTGCCAGCAGCTTGCAGGGCTACGAGCAGTACTTC. It codes for CASSLQGYEQYF.

The chain uses TRBV12-3 or TRBV12-4 and TRBJ2-2; unclear D gene. The CDR3 runs 13 residues. Trimming removed 4 bases from V and 7 bases from J, with 10 bases in between. The CDR3 sequence: CASSSRSNGELFF. The DNA of the CDR3 is TGTGCCAGCAGTTCCCGTTCGAACGGGGAGCTGTTTTTT.

The chain couples TRBV6-2 or TRBV6-3 to TRBJ1-5; 8 bases map to TRBD1. The CDR3 is 16 residues long. Germline CDR1 and CDR2: MNHEY and SVGEGT. J was trimmed by 4 bases and V by 5 bases; bases with no gene match: 10. The CDR3 DNA sequence: TGTGCCAGCAGTAACAATAGAGACAGGGGAAATCAGCCCCAGCATTTT. Translated, it gives CASSNNRDRGNQPQHF.

This clone came up once. The same CDR3 can be traced to other DNA sequences in this sample. The rearrangement uses TRBV5-4 and TRBJ2-7, with D perhaps TRBD1 (5 bases). Germline CDR1 SGHNT, CDR2 YYREEE (reference sequence). This CDR3 comprises 14 residues. V shed 0 bases and J shed 0 bases, with 7 bases lying between them. CDR3 nucleotides: TGTGCCAGCAGCTTGGGGGGCGTCTCCTACGAGCAGTACGTC. Its protein is CASSLGGVSYEQYV.

The J gene is TRBJ2-6, the V gene TRBV9; D tentatively reads TRBD1 or TRBD2 (5 bases each). CDR3 length equals 17 residues. Trimming cost V 0 bases and J 0 bases, with 10 bases left between them. Germline loops: CDR1 SGDLS, CDR2 YYNGEE. The chain's CDR3 is CASSVAGQSSGANVLTF. The DNA of the CDR3 is TGTGCCAGCAGCGTAGCGGGGCAGAGCTCTGGGGCCAACGTCCTGACTTTC. Supplemented by reference TRBV9 and TRBJ2-6, the full variable domain reads DSGVTQTPKHLITATGQRVTLRCSPRSGDLSVYWYQQSLDQGLQFLIQYYNGEERAKGNILERFSAQQFPDLHSELNLSSLELGDSALYFCASSVAGQSSGANVLTFGAGSRLTVL.

This clone was seen once. CDR3 region: CASDREANYGYTF. CDR3 in DNA: TGTGCCAGCGACAGGGAAGCTAACTATGGCTACACCTTC. The rearrangement joins TRBV9 to TRBJ1-2; 7 bases line up with TRBD1. The CDR3 consists of 13 residues. In germline, CDR1 is SGDLS, CDR2 YYNGEE. V lost 7 bases, J lost 0 bases, and 3 bases stayed unmatched.

The CDR3 is CASRKGGDQPQHF. The CDR3 coding sequence is TGTGCCAGCAGGAAGGGGGGGGATCAGCCCCAGCATTTT. The chain joins TRBV2 to TRBJ1-5; tentative D call: TRBD1 (6 bases). Germline V gene sequence: CDR1 SNHLY, CDR2 FYNNEI. Trimming stripped 6 bases from V and 5 bases from J, with 11 bases between. The CDR3 sequence is 13 residues long.

The chain uses TRBV30 and TRBJ2-7; D call uncertain. The CDR3 length is 11 residues. The germline V and J ends were trimmed by 3 bases and 4 bases, with 7 bases remaining between them. The germline CDR1 and CDR2 sequences are GTSNPN and SVGIG (reference sequence). The DNA for the CDR3 is TGTGCCTGGAGAAATCATTACGAGCAGTACTTC. It yields the protein CAWRNHYEQYF.